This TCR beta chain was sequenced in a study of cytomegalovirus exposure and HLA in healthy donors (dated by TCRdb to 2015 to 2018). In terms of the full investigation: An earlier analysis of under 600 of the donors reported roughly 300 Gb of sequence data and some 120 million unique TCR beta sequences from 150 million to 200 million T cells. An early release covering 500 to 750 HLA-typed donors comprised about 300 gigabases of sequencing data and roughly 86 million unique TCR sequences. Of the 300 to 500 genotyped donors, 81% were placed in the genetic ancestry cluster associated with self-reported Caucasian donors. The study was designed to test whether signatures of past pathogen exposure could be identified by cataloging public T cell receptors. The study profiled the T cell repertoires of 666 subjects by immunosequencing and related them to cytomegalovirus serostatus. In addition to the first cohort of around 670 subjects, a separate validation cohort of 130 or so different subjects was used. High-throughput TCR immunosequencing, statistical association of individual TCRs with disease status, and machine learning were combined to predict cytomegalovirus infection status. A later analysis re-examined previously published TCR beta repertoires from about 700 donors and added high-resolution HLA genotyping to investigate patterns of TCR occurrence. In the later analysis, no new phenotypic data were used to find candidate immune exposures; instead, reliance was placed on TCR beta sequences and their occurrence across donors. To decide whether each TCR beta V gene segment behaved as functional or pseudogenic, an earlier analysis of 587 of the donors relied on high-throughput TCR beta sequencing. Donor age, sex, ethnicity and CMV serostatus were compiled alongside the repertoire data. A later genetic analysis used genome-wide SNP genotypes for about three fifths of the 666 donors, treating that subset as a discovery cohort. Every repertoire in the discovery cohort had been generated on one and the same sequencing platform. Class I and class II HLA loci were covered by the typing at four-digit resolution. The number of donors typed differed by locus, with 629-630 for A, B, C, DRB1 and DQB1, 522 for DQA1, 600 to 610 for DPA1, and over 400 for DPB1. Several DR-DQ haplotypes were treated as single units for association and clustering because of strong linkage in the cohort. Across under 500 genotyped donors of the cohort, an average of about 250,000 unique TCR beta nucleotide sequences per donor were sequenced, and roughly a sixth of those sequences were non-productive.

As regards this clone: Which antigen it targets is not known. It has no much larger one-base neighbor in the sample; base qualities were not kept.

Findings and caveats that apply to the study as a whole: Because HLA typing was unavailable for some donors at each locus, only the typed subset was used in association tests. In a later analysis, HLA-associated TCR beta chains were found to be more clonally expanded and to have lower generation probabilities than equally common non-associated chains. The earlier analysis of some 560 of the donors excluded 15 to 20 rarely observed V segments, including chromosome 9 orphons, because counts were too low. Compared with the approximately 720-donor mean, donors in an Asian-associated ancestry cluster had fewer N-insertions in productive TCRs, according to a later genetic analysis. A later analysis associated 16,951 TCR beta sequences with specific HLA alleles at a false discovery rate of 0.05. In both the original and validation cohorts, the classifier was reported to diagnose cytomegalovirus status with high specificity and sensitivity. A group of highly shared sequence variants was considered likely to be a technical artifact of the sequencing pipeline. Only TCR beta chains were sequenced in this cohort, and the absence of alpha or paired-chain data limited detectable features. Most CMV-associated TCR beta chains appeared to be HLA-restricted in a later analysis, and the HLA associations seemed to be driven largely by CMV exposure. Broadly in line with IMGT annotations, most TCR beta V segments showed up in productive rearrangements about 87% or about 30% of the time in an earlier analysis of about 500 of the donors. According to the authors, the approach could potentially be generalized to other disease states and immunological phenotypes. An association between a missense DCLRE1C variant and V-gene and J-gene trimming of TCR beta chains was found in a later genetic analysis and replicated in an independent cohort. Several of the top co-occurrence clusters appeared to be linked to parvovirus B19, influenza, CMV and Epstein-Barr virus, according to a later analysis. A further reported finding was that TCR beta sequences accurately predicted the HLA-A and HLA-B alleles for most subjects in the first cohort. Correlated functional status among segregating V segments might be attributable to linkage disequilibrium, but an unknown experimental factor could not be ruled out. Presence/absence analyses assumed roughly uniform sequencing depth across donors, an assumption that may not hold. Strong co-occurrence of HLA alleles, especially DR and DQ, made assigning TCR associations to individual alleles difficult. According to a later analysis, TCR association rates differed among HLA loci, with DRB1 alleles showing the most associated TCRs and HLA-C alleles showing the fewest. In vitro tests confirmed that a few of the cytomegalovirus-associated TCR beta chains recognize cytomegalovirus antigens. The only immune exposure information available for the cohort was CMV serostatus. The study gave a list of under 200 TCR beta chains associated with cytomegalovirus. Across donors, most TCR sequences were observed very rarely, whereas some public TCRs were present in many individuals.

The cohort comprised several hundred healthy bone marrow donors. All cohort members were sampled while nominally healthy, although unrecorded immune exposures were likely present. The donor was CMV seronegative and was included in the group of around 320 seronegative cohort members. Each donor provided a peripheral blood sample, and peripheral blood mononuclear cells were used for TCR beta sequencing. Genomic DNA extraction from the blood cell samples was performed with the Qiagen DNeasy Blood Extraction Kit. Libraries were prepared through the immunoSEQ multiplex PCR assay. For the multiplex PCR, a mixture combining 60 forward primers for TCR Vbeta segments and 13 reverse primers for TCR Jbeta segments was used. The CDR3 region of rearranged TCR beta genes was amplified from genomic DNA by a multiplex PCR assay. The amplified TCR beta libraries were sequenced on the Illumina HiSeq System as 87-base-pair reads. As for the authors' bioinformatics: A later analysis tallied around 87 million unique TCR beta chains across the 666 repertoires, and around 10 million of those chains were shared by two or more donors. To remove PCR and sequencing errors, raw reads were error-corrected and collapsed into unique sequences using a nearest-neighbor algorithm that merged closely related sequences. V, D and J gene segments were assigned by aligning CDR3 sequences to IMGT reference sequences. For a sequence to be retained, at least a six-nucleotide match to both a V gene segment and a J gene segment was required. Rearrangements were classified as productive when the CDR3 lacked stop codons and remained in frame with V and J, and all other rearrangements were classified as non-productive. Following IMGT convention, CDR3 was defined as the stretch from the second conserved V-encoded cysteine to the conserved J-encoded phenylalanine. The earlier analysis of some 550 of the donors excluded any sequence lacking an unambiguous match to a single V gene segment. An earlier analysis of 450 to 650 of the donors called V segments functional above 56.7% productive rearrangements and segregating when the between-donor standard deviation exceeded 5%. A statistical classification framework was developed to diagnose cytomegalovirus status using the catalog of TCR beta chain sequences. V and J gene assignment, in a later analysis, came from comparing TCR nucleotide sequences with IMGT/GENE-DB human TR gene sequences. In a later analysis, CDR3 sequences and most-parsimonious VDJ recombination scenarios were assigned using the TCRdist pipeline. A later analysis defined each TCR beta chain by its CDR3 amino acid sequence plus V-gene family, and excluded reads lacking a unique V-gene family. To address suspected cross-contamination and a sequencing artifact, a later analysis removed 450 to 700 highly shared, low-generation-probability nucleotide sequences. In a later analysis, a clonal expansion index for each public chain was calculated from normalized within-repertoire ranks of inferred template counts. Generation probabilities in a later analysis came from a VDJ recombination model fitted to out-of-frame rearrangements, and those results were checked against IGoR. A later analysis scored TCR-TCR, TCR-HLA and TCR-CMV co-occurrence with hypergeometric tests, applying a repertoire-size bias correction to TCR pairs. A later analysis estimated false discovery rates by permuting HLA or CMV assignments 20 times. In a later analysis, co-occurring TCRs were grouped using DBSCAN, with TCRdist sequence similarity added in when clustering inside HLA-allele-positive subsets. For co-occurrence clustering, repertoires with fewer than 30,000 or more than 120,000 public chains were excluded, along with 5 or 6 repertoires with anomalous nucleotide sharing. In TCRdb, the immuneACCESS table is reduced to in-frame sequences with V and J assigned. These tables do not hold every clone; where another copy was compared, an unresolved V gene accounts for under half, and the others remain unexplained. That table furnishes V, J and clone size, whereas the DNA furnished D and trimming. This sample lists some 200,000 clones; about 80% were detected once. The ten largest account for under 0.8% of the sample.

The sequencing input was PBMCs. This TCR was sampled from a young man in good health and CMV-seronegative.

The DNA sequence is given as TGTGCCAGCAGCTTAGGGGTCGGGGGTATTTACAATGAGCAGTTCTTC. It translates as CASSLGVGGIYNEQFF. Recombination joined TRBV13 with TRBJ2-1; TRBD2 is a weak D gene call, 6 bases matching. From cysteine to phenylalanine, the CDR3 is 16 amino acids long. CDR3 DNA is the only sequence kept; it has 48 bases, read in frame from the first base. The germline V gene (reference sequence) yields PRHDT for CDR1 and FYEKMQ for CDR2. V sheds 0 bases and J sheds 4 bases, leaving 13 bases between their ends.